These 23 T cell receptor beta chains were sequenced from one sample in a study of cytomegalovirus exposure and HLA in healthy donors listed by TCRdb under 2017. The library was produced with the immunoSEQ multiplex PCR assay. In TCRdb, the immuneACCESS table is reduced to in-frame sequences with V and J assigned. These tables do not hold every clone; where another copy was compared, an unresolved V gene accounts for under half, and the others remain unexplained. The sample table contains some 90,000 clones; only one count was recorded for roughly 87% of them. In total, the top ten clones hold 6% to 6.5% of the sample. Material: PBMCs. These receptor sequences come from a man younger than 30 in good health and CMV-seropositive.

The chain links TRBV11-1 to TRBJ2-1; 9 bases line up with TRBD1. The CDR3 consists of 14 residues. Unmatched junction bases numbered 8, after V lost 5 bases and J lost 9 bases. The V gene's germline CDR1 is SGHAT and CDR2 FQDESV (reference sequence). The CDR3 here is CASSRDRAVGEQFF. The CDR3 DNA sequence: TGTGCCAGCAGCCGGGACAGGGCGGTCGGTGAGCAGTTCTTC.

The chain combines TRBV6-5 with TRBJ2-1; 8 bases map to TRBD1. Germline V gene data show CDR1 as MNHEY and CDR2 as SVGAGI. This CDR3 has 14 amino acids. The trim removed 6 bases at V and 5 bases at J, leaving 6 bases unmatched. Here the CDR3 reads CASRGQGFDNEQFF. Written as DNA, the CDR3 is TGTGCCAGCAGAGGACAGGGTTTCGACAATGAGCAGTTCTTC.

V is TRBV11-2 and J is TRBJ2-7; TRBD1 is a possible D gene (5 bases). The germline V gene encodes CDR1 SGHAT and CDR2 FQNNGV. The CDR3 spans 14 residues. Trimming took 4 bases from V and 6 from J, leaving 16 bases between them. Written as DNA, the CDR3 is TGTGCCAGCAGCTCAAACAGGTCCCCTGGCGAGCAGTACTTC. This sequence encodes CASSSNRSPGEQYF.

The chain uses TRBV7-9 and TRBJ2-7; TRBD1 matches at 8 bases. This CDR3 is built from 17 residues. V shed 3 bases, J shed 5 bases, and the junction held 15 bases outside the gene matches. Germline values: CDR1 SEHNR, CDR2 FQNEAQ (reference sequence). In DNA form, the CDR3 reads TGTGCCAGCAGCTTGGGAAAGGACAGGGAGCCTGATAACGAGCAGTACTTC. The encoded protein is CASSLGKDREPDNEQYF. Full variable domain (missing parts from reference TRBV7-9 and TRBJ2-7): DTGVSQNPRHKITKRGQNVTFRCDPISEHNRLYWYRQTLGQGPEFLTYFQNEAQLEKSRLLSDRFSAERPKGSFSTLEIQRTEQGDSAMYLCASSLGKDREPDNEQYFGPGTRLTVT.

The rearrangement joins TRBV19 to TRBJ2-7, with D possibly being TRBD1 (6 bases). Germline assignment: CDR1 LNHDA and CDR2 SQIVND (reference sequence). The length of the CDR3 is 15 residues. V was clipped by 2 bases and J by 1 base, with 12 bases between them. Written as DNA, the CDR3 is TGTGCCAGTAGTATACCGGGACACAATTCCTACGAGCAGTACTTC. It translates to CASSIPGHNSYEQYF. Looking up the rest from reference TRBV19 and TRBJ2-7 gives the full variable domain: DGGITQSPKYLFRKEGQNVTLSCEQNLNHDAMYWYRQDPGQGLRLIYYSQIVNDFQKGDIAEGYSVSREKKESFPLTVTSAQKNPTAFYLCASSIPGHNSYEQYFGPGTRLTVT.

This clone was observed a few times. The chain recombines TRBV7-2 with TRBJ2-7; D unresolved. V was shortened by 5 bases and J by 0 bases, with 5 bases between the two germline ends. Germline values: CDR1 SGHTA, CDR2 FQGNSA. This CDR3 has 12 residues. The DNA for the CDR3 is TGTGCCAGCAGCCTAAGCTCCTACGAGCAGTACTTC. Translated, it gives CASSLSSYEQYF.

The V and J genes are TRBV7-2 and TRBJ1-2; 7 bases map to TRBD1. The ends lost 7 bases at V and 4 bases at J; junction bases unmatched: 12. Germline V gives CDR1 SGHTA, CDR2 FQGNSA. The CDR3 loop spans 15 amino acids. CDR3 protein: CASNPVAGQSYGYTF. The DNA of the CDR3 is TGTGCCAGCAACCCCGTCGCGGGACAGTCCTATGGCTACACCTTC.

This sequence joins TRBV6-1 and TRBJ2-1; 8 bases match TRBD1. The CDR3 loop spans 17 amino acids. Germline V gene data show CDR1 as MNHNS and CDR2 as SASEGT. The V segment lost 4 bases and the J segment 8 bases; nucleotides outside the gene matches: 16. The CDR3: CASSGFVGQGRSDEQFF. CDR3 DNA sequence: TGTGCCAGCAGTGGGTTCGTAGGACAGGGTAGAAGCGATGAGCAGTTCTTC.

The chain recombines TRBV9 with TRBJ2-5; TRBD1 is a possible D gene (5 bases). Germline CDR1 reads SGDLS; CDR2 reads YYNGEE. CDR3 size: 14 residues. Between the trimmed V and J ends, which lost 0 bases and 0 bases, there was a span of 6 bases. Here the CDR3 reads CASSVVDNQETQYF. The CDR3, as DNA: TGTGCCAGCAGCGTAGTGGACAACCAAGAGACCCAGTACTTC.

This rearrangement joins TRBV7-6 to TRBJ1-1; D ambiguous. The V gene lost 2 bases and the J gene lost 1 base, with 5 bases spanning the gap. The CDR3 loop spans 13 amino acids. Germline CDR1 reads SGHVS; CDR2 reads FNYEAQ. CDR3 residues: CASSLPGNTEAFF. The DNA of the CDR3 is TGTGCCAGCAGCTTACCAGGGAACACTGAAGCTTTCTTT. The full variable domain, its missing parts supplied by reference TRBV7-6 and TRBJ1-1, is GAGVSQSPRYKVTKRGQDVALRCDPISGHVSLYWYRQALGQGPEFLTYFNYEAQQDKSGLPNDRFSAERPEGSISTLTIQRTEQRDSAMYRCASSLPGNTEAFFGQGTRLTVV.

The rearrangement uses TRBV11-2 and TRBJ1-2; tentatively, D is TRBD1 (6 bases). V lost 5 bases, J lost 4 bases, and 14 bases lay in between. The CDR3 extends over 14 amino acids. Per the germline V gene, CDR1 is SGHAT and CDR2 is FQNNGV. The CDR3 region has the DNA TGTGCCAGCAGCCAGACAGGTTACTCCTATGGCTACACCTTC. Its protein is CASSQTGYSYGYTF.

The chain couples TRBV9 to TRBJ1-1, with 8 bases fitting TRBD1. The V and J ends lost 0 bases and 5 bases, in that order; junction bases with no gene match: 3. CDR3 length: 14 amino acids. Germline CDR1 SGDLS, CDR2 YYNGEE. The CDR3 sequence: CASSVDQGATEAFF. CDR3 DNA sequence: TGTGCCAGCAGCGTAGACCAGGGGGCAACTGAAGCTTTCTTT.

The CDR3 region is CASSFYAQGAGTGELFF. In nucleotides, the CDR3 is TGTGCCAGCAGCTTTTATGCCCAGGGGGCAGGCACCGGGGAGCTGTTTTTT. V usage is TRBV11-2 and J usage is TRBJ2-2, with 8 bases lining up with TRBD1. J gave up 4 bases and V 3 bases, and 10 bases lay outside the gene matches. Germline CDR1 and CDR2: SGHAT and FQNNGV. The CDR3 spans 17 residues.

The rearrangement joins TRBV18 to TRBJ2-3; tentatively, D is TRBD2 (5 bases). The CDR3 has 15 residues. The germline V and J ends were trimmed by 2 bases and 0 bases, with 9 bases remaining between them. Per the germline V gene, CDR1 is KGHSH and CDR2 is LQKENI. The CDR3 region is CASSPMEASTDTQYF. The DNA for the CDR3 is TGTGCCAGCTCACCAATGGAGGCAAGCACAGATACGCAGTATTTT. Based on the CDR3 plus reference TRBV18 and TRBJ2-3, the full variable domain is NAGVMQNPRHLVRRRGQEARLRCSPMKGHSHVYWYRQLPEEGLKFMVYLQKENIIDESGMPKERFSAEFPKEGPSILRIQQVVRGDSAAYFCASSPMEASTDTQYFGPGTRLTVL.

CDR3 loop: CASSLTGGVTDTQYF. The CDR3 DNA sequence: TGTGCCAGCAGCTTAACGGGGGGAGTCACAGATACGCAGTATTTT. This chain connects TRBV7-2 to TRBJ2-3, with TRBD2 matching over 7 bases. Germline V gene sequence: CDR1 SGHTA, CDR2 FQGNSA. V lost 2 bases, J lost 2 bases, and 4 bases stayed unmatched. This CDR3 region has 15 residues. The complete variable domain, with remaining parts taken from reference TRBV7-2 and TRBJ2-3, reads GAGVSQSPSNKVTEKGKDVELRCDPISGHTALYWYRQSLGQGLEFLIYFQGNSAPDKSGLPSDRFSAERTGGSVSTLTIQRTQQEDSAVYLCASSLTGGVTDTQYFGPGTRLTVL.

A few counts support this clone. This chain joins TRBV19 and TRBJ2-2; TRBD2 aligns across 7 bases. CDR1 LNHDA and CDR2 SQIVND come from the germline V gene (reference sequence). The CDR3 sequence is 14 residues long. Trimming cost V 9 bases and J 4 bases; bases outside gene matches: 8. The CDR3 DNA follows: TGTGCCAGCACCGAGGGGAGGGTCACCGGGGAGCTGTTTTTT. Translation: CASTEGRVTGELFF.

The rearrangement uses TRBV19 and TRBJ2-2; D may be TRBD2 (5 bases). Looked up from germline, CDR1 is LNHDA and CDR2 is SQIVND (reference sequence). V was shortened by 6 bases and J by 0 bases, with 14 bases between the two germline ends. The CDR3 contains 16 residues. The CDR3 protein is CASSTGFSANTGELFF. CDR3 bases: TGTGCCAGTAGCACCGGGTTTAGCGCGAACACCGGGGAGCTGTTTTTT.

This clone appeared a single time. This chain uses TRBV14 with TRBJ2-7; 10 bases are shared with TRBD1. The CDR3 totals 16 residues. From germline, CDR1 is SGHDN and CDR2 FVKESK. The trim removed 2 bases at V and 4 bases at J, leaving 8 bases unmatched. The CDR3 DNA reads TGTGCCAGCAGCCAATCCTCCGACAGGGGGCGGTACGAGCAGTACTTC. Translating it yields CASSQSSDRGRYEQYF.

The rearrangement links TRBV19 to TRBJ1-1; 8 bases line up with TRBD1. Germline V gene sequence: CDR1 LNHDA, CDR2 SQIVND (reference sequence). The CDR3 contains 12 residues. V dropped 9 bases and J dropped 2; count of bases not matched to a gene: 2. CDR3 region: CASGQGNTEAFF. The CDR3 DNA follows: TGTGCCAGCGGACAGGGCAACACTGAAGCTTTCTTT.

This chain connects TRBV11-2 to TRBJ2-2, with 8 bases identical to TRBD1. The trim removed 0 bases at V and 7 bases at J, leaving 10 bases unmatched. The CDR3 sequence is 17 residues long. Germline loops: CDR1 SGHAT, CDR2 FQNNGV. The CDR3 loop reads CASSLDLSQGAIGELFF. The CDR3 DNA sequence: TGTGCCAGCAGCTTAGATCTCTCGCAGGGGGCTATCGGGGAGCTGTTTTTT.

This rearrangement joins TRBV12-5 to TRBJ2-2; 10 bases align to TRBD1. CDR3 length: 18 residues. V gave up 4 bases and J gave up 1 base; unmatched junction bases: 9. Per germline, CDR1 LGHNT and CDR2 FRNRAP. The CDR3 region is CASGSDRGQVGNTGELFF. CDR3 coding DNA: TGTGCTAGTGGTTCCGACAGGGGGCAGGTAGGGAACACCGGGGAGCTGTTTTTT. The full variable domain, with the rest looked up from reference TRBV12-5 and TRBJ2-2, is DARVTQTPRHKVTEMGQEVTMRCQPILGHNTVFWYRQTMMQGLELLAYFRNRAPLDDSGMPKDRFSAEMPDATLATLKIQPSEPRDSAVYFCASGSDRGQVGNTGELFFGEGSRLTVL.

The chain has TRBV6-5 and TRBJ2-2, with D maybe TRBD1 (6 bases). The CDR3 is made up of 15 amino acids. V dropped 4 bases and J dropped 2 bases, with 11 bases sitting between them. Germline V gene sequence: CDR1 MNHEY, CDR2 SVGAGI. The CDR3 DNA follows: TGTGCCAGCAGTTTACGGGACACTAACACCGGGGAGCTGTTTTTT. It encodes CASSLRDTNTGELFF.

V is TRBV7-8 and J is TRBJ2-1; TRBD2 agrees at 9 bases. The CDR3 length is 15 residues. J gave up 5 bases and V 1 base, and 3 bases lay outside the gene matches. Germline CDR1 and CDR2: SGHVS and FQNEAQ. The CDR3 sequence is CASSLGLAGHNEQFF. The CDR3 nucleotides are TGTGCCAGCAGCTTAGGGCTAGCGGGGCACAATGAGCAGTTCTTC.